Each of the 8 T cell receptor beta chains below was sequenced from the same sample in a study of shared clonotypes between healthy human individuals. Generated by immunoSEQ multiplex PCR, the TCRdb table keeps only in-frame clones and is missing some. The profile shows a few million clones, 90% to 95% of them singletons. Source material: naive CD4+ T cells sorted from blood. This sample's subset: CD45RA+ positively selected. Every receptor here comes from a man aged 18 to 35 in good health.

The chain recombines TRBV19 with TRBJ1-4; a possible D gene is TRBD1 (6 bases). Trimming left V 5 bases short and J 5 bases short, with 12 bases between. CDR1 and CDR2 (germline): LNHDA, SQIVND (reference sequence). The CDR3 is 14 amino acids. The CDR3 DNA follows: TGTGCCAGTAGTTTATACAGGGCGAATGAAAAACTGTTTTTT. It is translated as CASSLYRANEKLFF.

This chain links TRBV5-4 with TRBJ2-7, with unresolved D. V was clipped by 3 bases and J by 0 bases, with 10 bases between them. CDR1 is SGHNT and CDR2 is YYREEE in the germline V gene (reference sequence). This CDR3 region has 14 residues. The CDR3 reads CASSSKGSSYEQYF. DNA of the CDR3: TGTGCCAGCAGCTCCAAGGGAAGCTCCTACGAGCAGTACTTC. Full variable domain (outside the CDR3, taken from reference TRBV5-4 and TRBJ2-7): ETGVTQSPTHLIKTRGQQVTLRCSSQSGHNTVSWYQQALGQGPQFIFQYYREEENGRGNFPPRFSGLQFPNYSSELNVNALELDDSALYLCASSSKGSSYEQYFGPGTRLTVT.

As to this clone: Other DNA sequences from this sample encode an identical CDR3 as well. The gene calls are TRBV5-1 and TRBJ2-5; D remains ambiguous. Germline values: CDR1 SGHRS, CDR2 YFSETQ. This CDR3 contains 12 residues. Deletions cut 2 bases from V and 5 bases from J, with 7 bases between. DNA for the CDR3: TGCGCCAGCAGCTTACTCGGGGAGACCCAGTACTTC. It encodes CASSLLGETQYF.

This chain joins TRBV6-5 and TRBJ2-7; 7 bases are a match to TRBD2. The germline CDR1 and CDR2 sequences are MNHEY and SVGAGI. This CDR3 is built from 14 residues. The ends lost 6 bases at V and 6 bases at J; junction bases unmatched: 11. The CDR3 bases are TGTGCCAGCAGCGCCGGGACTATCCCCGCCGAGCAGTACTTC. Protein product: CASSAGTIPAEQYF.

CDR3 coding DNA: TGTGCCAGCTCACCACCGACTAGCGGGGGCAATGAGCAGTTCTTC. Protein product: CASSPPTSGGNEQFF. The V call is TRBV18, the J call TRBJ2-1, with 12 bases that match TRBD2. V shed 0 bases and J 6 bases; nucleotides not matched to a gene: 0. Germline-derived CDR1 and CDR2 are KGHSH and LQKENI. The CDR3 runs 15 residues.

Regarding this clone: The sample holds other DNA sequences that translate to the same CDR3. The chain carries TRBV5-1 and TRBJ2-5; 7 nucleotides line up with TRBD1. The germline CDR1 and CDR2 sequences are SGHRS and YFSETQ. The CDR3 is 15 residues long. V was clipped by 3 bases and J by 2 bases; unmatched bases: 7. CDR3 nucleotide sequence: TGCGCCAGCAGCTCCGGACAGGCTATTCAAGAGACCCAGTACTTC. Translating gives CASSSGQAIQETQYF.

This sequence joins TRBV7-9 and TRBJ2-3; weak D call: TRBD1 (5 bases). This CDR3 contains 15 residues. Trimming shortened V by 2 bases and J by 4 bases, and 13 bases separated the two germline ends. Germline V CDR1 and CDR2: SEHNR, FQNEAQ (reference sequence). The CDR3 nucleotides read TGTGCCAGCAGCTTAACGCAGGGTTCCTCAGATACGCAGTATTTT. It encodes CASSLTQGSSDTQYF.

This chain links TRBV4-3 with TRBJ2-1; D is possibly TRBD2 (5 bases). V was trimmed by 1 base and J by 9 bases, leaving 13 bases between them. The CDR3 totals 14 residues. The germline V gene has CDR1 LGHNA and CDR2 YSLEER. The CDR3 sequence is CASSQGLGRVEQFF. The CDR3 DNA is TGCGCCAGCAGCCAAGGTTTAGGGAGAGTTGAGCAGTTCTTC.